One and the same sample provided the 32 T cell receptor beta chains below, sequenced in a study of blood T cell repertoires in COVID-19. Sequenced by immunoSEQ multiplex PCR; TCRdb stores in-frame clones only, minus some. The data hold about 250,000 clones, with approximately 89% observed a single time. Material: peripheral blood. The receptor set was obtained from a woman aged 60-75 years who had recovered from COVID-19.

The chain links TRBV7-9 to TRBJ1-4; no definite D call. Trimming took 5 bases from V and 8 from J, leaving 15 bases between them. Germline lookup yields CDR1 SEHNR and CDR2 FQNEAQ (reference sequence). The CDR3 extends over 14 amino acids. The CDR3 loop is CASSPRDAPEKLFF. The CDR3 DNA follows: TGTGCCAGCAGCCCCCGGGATGCACCCGAAAAACTGTTTTTT.

This chain connects TRBV15 to TRBJ1-4; D is undetermined. Per germline, CDR1 LNHNV and CDR2 YYDKDF (reference sequence). Trimming pared 1 base from V and 8 bases from J, leaving 11 bases between. CDR3 length equals 14 residues. In nucleotides, the CDR3 is TGTGCCACCAGCAGAGTAGGCAGACTAGAAAAACTGTTTTTT. Its translation is CATSRVGRLEKLFF.

The chain is built from TRBV4-2 and TRBJ1-2; possible D gene TRBD1, 5 bases. With 4 bases removed from V and 3 bases from J, the gap between germline ends came to 12 bases. This CDR3 contains 14 residues. The germline CDR1 and CDR2 sequences are LGHNA and YNFKEQ. The CDR3 sequence is CASSPRGGDYGYTF. In DNA, the CDR3 is TGTGCCAGCAGCCCCCGGGGAGGGGACTATGGCTACACCTTC.

The gene calls are TRBV25-1 and TRBJ2-5, with 9 bases matching TRBD2. This CDR3 region has 13 residues. The J segment lost 4 bases and the V segment lost 7 bases, leaving 4 bases of the junction unmatched. CDR1 MGHDK and CDR2 SYGVNS come from the germline V gene. The CDR3 sequence: CASTRGGGETQYF. CDR3 nucleotide sequence: TGTGCCAGCACGCGGGGGGGCGGAGAGACCCAGTACTTC.

The J gene is TRBJ1-1, the V gene TRBV7-3; D possibly corresponds to TRBD1 (5 bases). Germline V gene data show CDR1 as SGHTA and CDR2 as FQGTGA. This CDR3 region has 14 residues. V lost 0 bases and J lost 5, with 10 bases in between. DNA of the CDR3: TGTGCCAGCAGCTTAACGGGGCCTGGGACTGAAGCTTTCTTT. It encodes CASSLTGPGTEAFF.

This clone is a singleton in its sample. The chain combines TRBV6-6 with TRBJ1-5; 9 nucleotides agree with TRBD1. The CDR3 is 16 residues long. Trimming removed 5 bases from V and 3 bases from J; junction bases left unmatched: 8. CDR1 MNHNY and CDR2 SVGAGI come from the germline V gene (reference sequence). The CDR3 loop reads CASSPQTGGLNQPQHF. The CDR3 nucleotides are TGTGCCAGCAGTCCCCAGACAGGGGGTCTCAATCAGCCCCAGCATTTT.

The chain combines TRBV2 with TRBJ1-5, with D tentatively TRBD1 (6 bases). Germline values: CDR1 SNHLY, CDR2 FYNNEI. The CDR3 has 16 amino acids. V lost 2 bases and J 7 bases, leaving 18 bases between the germline ends. The CDR3 nucleotides read TGTGCCAGCAGTGAATCCCTGAGGGGGGGCGTGCAGCCCCAGCATTTT. Encoded protein: CASSESLRGGVQPQHF.

This chain links TRBV11-3 with TRBJ2-2, with no clear D. From germline, CDR1 is SGHNT and CDR2 YENEEA. Trimming removed 4 bases at V and 3 bases at J, with 3 bases between. CDR3 length: 12 amino acids. The CDR3 sequence is CASSSDTGELFF. As DNA, the CDR3 is TGTGCCAGCAGCTCAGACACCGGGGAGCTGTTTTTT. The full variable domain, its missing parts supplied by reference TRBV11-3 and TRBJ2-2, is EAGVVQSPRYKIIEKKQPVAFWCNPISGHNTLYWYLQNLGQGPELLIRYENEEAVDDSQLPKDRFSAERLKGVDSTLKIQPAELGDSAVYLCASSSDTGELFFGEGSRLTVL.

V and J are TRBV3-1 (or the pseudogene TRBV3-2) and TRBJ2-7; unclear D gene. CDR1 LGHDT and CDR2 YNNKEL come from the germline V gene (reference sequence). This CDR3 comprises 12 residues. Trimming cost V 0 bases and J 9 bases, with 9 bases left between them. The CDR3 region has the DNA TGTGCCAGCAGCCAAGAAACGACTCTGCAGTACTTC. Residues: CASSQETTLQYF.

CDR3 in DNA: TGTGCCAGCAGCGCGACTAGTACTGAGACCCAGTACTTC. Its translation is CASSATSTETQYF. The chain uses TRBV9 and TRBJ2-5, with D perhaps TRBD2 (6 bases). CDR3 length: 13 amino acids. From germline, CDR1 is SGDLS and CDR2 YYNGEE. V gave up 3 bases and J gave up 5 bases, with 11 bases separating them.

The chain uses TRBV14 and TRBJ2-3; D gene ambiguous. V lost 1 base, J lost 2 bases, and 10 bases lay in between. The germline gives CDR1 SGHDN, CDR2 FVKESK. The CDR3 runs 15 residues. The DNA for the CDR3 is TGTGCCAGCAGCCAAGTAGATAGATCCACAGATACGCAGTATTTT. Translating it yields CASSQVDRSTDTQYF.

The genes are TRBV9 and TRBJ2-3, with D perhaps TRBD2 (7 bases). The ends were cut back, 0 bases at V and 0 bases at J, with 11 bases in the middle. CDR1 SGDLS and CDR2 YYNGEE come from the germline V gene. The CDR3 has 16 amino acids. The CDR3 spells CASSVGGGASTDTQYF. The DNA for the CDR3 is TGTGCCAGCAGCGTAGGCGGGGGCGCTAGCACAGATACGCAGTATTTT.

The rearrangement uses TRBV15 and TRBJ2-1; a weak D match, TRBD2 (7 bases). Trimming took 2 bases from V and 7 from J, leaving 18 bases between them. The germline CDR1 and CDR2 sequences are LNHNV and YYDKDF (reference sequence). The CDR3 spans 16 residues. The CDR3 region is CATSRQRGGLDNEQFF. Written as DNA, the CDR3 is TGTGCCACCAGCAGACAGAGGGGGGGGCTGGATAATGAGCAGTTCTTC.

The chain couples TRBV6-2 or TRBV6-3 to TRBJ2-7, with a tentative D call TRBD2 (6 bases). The CDR3 contains 15 residues. Trimming took off 6 bases at V and 3 bases at J, with 18 bases between the two ends. The V gene's germline CDR1 is MNHEY and CDR2 SVGEGT. The CDR3 bases are TGTGCCAGCAGCGACCACACTAGCACGGGCTACGAGCAGTACTTC. This codes for CASSDHTSTGYEQYF.

V and J are TRBV5-4 and TRBJ2-2, with D perhaps TRBD2 (5 bases). V was cut by 0 bases and J by 1 base, with 10 bases left in between. CDR1 is SGHNT and CDR2 is YYREEE in the germline V gene (reference sequence). The CDR3 sequence is 16 residues long. The CDR3 sequence is CASSLEGGRNTGELFF. The CDR3, as DNA: TGTGCCAGCAGCTTGGAGGGTGGGAGGAACACCGGGGAGCTGTTTTTT.

CDR3 amino acids: CASAPLRGDTQYF. The CDR3 DNA is TGTGCATCGGCTCCTCTTCGGGGAGATACGCAGTATTTT. The rearrangement links TRBV14 to TRBJ2-3; a weak D match, TRBD2 (5 bases). This CDR3 is built from 13 residues. Germline-derived CDR1 and CDR2 are SGHDN and FVKESK.

This clone was recorded once. The chain couples TRBV7-8 to TRBJ2-3; D not resolved. V was pared by 5 bases and J by 5 bases, with 5 bases between. This CDR3 region has 11 residues. Germline CDR1 and CDR2: SGHVS and FQNEAQ. CDR3 sequence reads: CASSRRDTQYF. For the CDR3, the DNA is TGTGCCAGCAGCCGGAGAGATACGCAGTATTTT.

This sequence joins TRBV4-2 and TRBJ1-6, with D unresolved. CDR3 length equals 16 residues. CDR1 is LGHNA and CDR2 is YNFKEQ in the germline V gene. Trimming took 1 base from V and 0 from J, leaving 7 bases between them. CDR3 sequence reads: CASSQGGSSYNSPLHF. The CDR3 DNA follows: TGTGCCAGCAGCCAAGGTGGGAGCTCCTATAATTCACCCCTCCACTTT.

The V gene is TRBV6-2 or TRBV6-3, the J gene TRBJ2-7, with 13 bases matching TRBD2. Germline loops: CDR1 MNHEY, CDR2 SVGEGT. After removal of 4 bases from V and 4 bases from J, the junction contained 4 bases not matched to a gene. This CDR3 region has 15 residues. The CDR3 DNA sequence: TGTGCCAGCAGTTCCCGACTAGCGGGGGGATACGAGCAGTACTTC. Encoded protein: CASSSRLAGGYEQYF.

The rearrangement uses TRBV19 and TRBJ2-5; 13 nucleotides agree with TRBD2. The CDR3 length is 15 residues. The germline gives CDR1 LNHDA, CDR2 SQIVND (reference sequence). V was pared by 4 bases and J by 4 bases, with 3 bases of the junction left unmatched. As DNA, the CDR3 is TGTGCCAGTAGTAGGACTAGCGGGGGTGGAGAGACCCAGTACTTC. Translating gives CASSRTSGGGETQYF.

V is TRBV7-3 and J is TRBJ2-3; 12 bases align to TRBD2. With 5 bases clipped from V and 4 bases from J, the junction kept 7 bases outside the gene matches. The length of the CDR3 is 16 residues. CDR1 SGHTA and CDR2 FQGTGA come from the germline V gene. In nucleotides, the CDR3 is TGTGCCAGCAGCCCTCTAGCGGGGGGGCTTGCAGATACGCAGTATTTT. This sequence encodes CASSPLAGGLADTQYF.

The chain joins TRBV4-3 to TRBJ1-1; perhaps TRBD1 as D (5 bases). Germline lookup yields CDR1 LGHNA and CDR2 YSLEER. V lost 4 bases and J 10 bases, leaving 13 bases between the germline ends. This CDR3 contains 12 residues. The chain's CDR3 is CASSRDQGTAFF. CDR3 DNA sequence: TGCGCCAGCAGCCGTGACCAGGGTACAGCTTTCTTT.

This clone has a single count. The chain couples TRBV28 to TRBJ2-7; tentatively, D is TRBD2 (7 bases). The CDR3 has 15 residues. The ends were cut back, 10 bases at V and 2 bases at J, with 21 bases in the middle. The germline CDR1 and CDR2 sequences are MDHEN and SYDVKM. This CDR3 reads CATTEGGGTPYEQYF. The CDR3 bases are TGTGCCACCACCGAAGGGGGGGGGACACCCTACGAGCAGTACTTC.

The chain joins TRBV5-4 to TRBJ2-1; possible D gene TRBD1, 7 bases. The CDR3 contains 13 residues. V lost 4 bases to trimming and J lost 9 bases, with 14 bases between them. Germline V lookup: CDR1 SGHNT, CDR2 YYREEE (reference sequence). The CDR3 loop is CASSPQGGSEQFF. The CDR3 DNA reads TGTGCCAGCAGCCCCCAGGGGGGTTCTGAGCAGTTCTTC.

The chain links TRBV5-1 to TRBJ2-3, with 7 bases lining up with TRBD2. Germline V lookup: CDR1 SGHRS, CDR2 YFSETQ. J was trimmed by 3 bases and V by 4 bases; bases with no gene match: 8. This CDR3 spans 15 amino acids. This chain's CDR3 is CASSGWTSETDTQYF. The CDR3 DNA reads as TGCGCCAGCAGCGGATGGACTAGTGAGACAGATACGCAGTATTTT.

V gene TRBV5-5 combines with J gene TRBJ1-6; D not resolved. The CDR3 has 16 residues. V lost 1 base, J lost 0 bases, and 8 bases lay in between. Germline loops: CDR1 SGHKS, CDR2 YYEKEE (reference sequence). CDR3 sequence (DNA): TGTGCCAGCAGCTTGCTATCGAGCTCCTATAATTCACCCCTCCACTTT. This gives the protein CASSLLSSSYNSPLHF.

This chain uses TRBV7-3 with TRBJ2-3; 8 bases line up with TRBD1. The ends lost 5 bases at V and 4 bases at J; junction bases unmatched: 8. Per the germline V gene, CDR1 is SGHTA and CDR2 is FQGTGA. The CDR3 sequence is 15 residues long. The CDR3 DNA is TGTGCCAGCAGCCCAGACAGGGGTTCTTCAGATACGCAGTATTTT. As protein: CASSPDRGSSDTQYF.

In this sample, this clone turned up once. The V and J genes are TRBV5-4 and TRBJ2-5, with a weak D call TRBD1 (6 bases). Germline-derived CDR1 and CDR2 are SGHNT and YYREEE (reference sequence). The CDR3 length is 15 residues. V lost 4 bases and J lost 2, with 15 bases in between. CDR3 sequence reads: CASSRQVGPQETQYF. Written as DNA, the CDR3 is TGTGCCAGCAGCCGACAGGTGGGGCCTCAAGAGACCCAGTACTTC.

This clone has more than one count but fewer than ten. This chain connects TRBV28 to TRBJ1-2; possibly TRBD1 for D (5 bases). The V and J ends lost 6 bases and 4 bases respectively, with 15 bases between them. Germline loops: CDR1 MDHEN, CDR2 SYDVKM. This CDR3 has 14 amino acids. The CDR3 nucleotides are TGTGCCAGCAGGCTTTCCAGGGTAGGCTATGGCTACACCTTC. The encoded protein is CASRLSRVGYGYTF.

V usage is TRBV18 and J usage is TRBJ1-1; D call uncertain. Germline CDR1 KGHSH, CDR2 LQKENI. This CDR3 region has 15 residues. Trimming cost V 0 bases and J 1 base, with 9 bases left between them. CDR3 bases: TGTGCCAGCTCACCACCGTCCAGGCAGAACACTGAAGCTTTCTTT. Its translation is CASSPPSRQNTEAFF. Drawing the rest from reference TRBV18 and TRBJ1-1, the complete variable domain is NAGVMQNPRHLVRRRGQEARLRCSPMKGHSHVYWYRQLPEEGLKFMVYLQKENIIDESGMPKERFSAEFPKEGPSILRIQQVVRGDSAAYFCASSPPSRQNTEAFFGQGTRLTVV.

V and J are TRBV4-1 and TRBJ2-3, with 8 bases aligning to TRBD2. V shed 2 bases and J 6 bases; nucleotides not matched to a gene: 4. Germline V gene lookup returns CDR1 MGHRA and CDR2 YSYEKL. This CDR3 spans 14 amino acids. The CDR3 region is CASSQMTSADTQYF. Written as DNA, the CDR3 is TGCGCCAGCAGCCAAATGACTAGCGCTGATACGCAGTATTTT.

The chain is built from TRBV28 and TRBJ2-7; no definite D call. The germline V gene encodes CDR1 MDHEN and CDR2 SYDVKM. V was trimmed by 2 bases and J by 2 bases, leaving 7 bases between them. The length of the CDR3 is 13 residues. CDR3 loop: CASSLVAAYEQYF. The CDR3 nucleotides read TGTGCCAGCAGTTTAGTGGCAGCCTACGAGCAGTACTTC.